A single sample is the source of the 2 T cell receptor beta chains below, sequenced in a study of cytomegalovirus exposure and HLA in healthy donors. The study ran its PCR with 60 Vbeta and 13 Jbeta primers. Generated by immunoSEQ multiplex PCR, the TCRdb table keeps only in-frame clones and is missing some. This sample has more than 150,000 clones, with roughly three quarters found just once. Sequencing was carried out using PBMCs. These receptors were collected from a woman between 40 and 50 years old in good health and CMV-seropositive.

This clone appeared once. The genes are TRBV29-1 and TRBJ2-3; TRBD2 matches 7 bases. CDR1 is SQVTM, CDR2 ANQGSEA, per germline. The ends lost 6 bases at V and 4 bases at J; junction bases unmatched: 10. The CDR3 totals 14 residues. The CDR3, as DNA: TGCAGCGTACCACTTACGGGGGGACCAGATACGCAGTATTTT. This encodes CSVPLTGGPDTQYF.

This clone has only one observation. Distinct nucleotide sequences in the sample also encode this CDR3. The rearrangement joins TRBV5-4 to TRBJ1-3; D ambiguous. This CDR3 is 14 amino acids long. Germline V gives CDR1 SGHNT, CDR2 YYREEE (reference sequence). V dropped 0 bases and J dropped 2 bases, with 6 bases sitting between them. CDR3 nucleotide sequence: TGTGCCAGCAGCTTGGTGGGAGCTGGAAACACCATATATTTT. Its translation is CASSLVGAGNTIYF.